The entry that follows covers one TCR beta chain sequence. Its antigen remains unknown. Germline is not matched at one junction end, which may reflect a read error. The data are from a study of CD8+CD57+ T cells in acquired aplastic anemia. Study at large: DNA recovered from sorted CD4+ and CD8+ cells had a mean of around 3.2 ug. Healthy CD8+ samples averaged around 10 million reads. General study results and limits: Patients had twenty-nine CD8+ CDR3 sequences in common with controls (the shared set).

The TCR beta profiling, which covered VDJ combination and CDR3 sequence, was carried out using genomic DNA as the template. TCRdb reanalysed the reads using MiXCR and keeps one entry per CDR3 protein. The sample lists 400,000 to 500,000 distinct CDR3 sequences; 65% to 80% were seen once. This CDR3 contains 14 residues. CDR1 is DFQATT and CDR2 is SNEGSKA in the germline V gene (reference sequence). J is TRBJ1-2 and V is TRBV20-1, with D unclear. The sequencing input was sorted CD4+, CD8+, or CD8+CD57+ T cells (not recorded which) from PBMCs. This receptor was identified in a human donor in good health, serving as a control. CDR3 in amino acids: CIASASVDNYGYIF. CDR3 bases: TGCATTGCTAGCGCGTCAGTTGATAACTATGGCTACATCTTC.